Listed here is a single T cell receptor beta chain. Its antigen is not known. Germline is not matched at one junction end, which may reflect a read error. The sample originates from a study of blood T cells in healthy people across ages. Study conclusions and caveats: Comparison with aged donors showed that long-lived donors had more naive CD4+ cells and higher diversity.

The length of the CDR3 is 15 residues. Researchers report isolating at least 6 million PBMCs per sample. Primed by a sample-barcoded 5' primer and a J-beta primer mix, a second PCR proceeded for roughly 7 to 12 cycles. Tagging of each cDNA molecule was performed by a template-switch adaptor with 12 random nucleotides. No fewer than 3 million CDR3-containing paired-end reads came from each sample. TCRdb re-called the 5' RACE reads with MiXCR, one entry per CDR3 protein. There are roughly 800,000 distinct CDR3 sequences in the sample; 58% occur only once, and roughly 22% lies in the top ten. This sequence joins TRBV12-3 or TRBV12-4 and TRBJ1-4; 8 bases agree with TRBD1. The source material was blood. The sequence derives from a young man in good health. As DNA, the CDR3 is TGTGCCAGCAGCTGGAACAGGGGGACGGTTGAAAAGCTGTTTTTT. Translation: CASSWNRGTVEKLFF.